The next 12 T cell receptor beta chains were all read from a single sample in a study of cytomegalovirus exposure and HLA in healthy donors (dated by TCRdb to about 2017). The library was produced with the immunoSEQ multiplex PCR assay. For the multiplex PCR, a mixture combining 60 forward primers for TCR Vbeta segments and 13 reverse primers for TCR Jbeta segments was used. In its TCRdb copy, this immuneACCESS table keeps in-frame sequences only and misses some clones. Where compared with another copy, unresolved V genes explain less than half of these, and the others have no known cause. In this sample the table shows about 160,000 clones, 84% of which occur a single time. The biggest ten clones account for 6.4% of the sample. Sequenced sample: PBMCs. Receptor source: a man aged 50 to 59 in good health and CMV-seropositive.

The V and J genes are TRBV5-1 and TRBJ2-1, with TRBD2 identical over 14 bases. The CDR3 spans 16 residues. After removal of 0 bases from V and 5 bases from J, the junction contained 1 base not matched to a gene. Germline values: CDR1 SGHRS, CDR2 YFSETQ. The CDR3 loop reads CASSLGTSGRNNEQFF. The CDR3 nucleotides read TGCGCCAGCAGCTTGGGGACTAGCGGGAGGAACAATGAGCAGTTCTTC.

V usage is TRBV7-9 and J usage is TRBJ2-7; 7 positions agree with TRBD2. Germline CDR1 reads SEHNR; CDR2 reads FQNEAQ (reference sequence). After removal of 5 bases from V and 5 bases from J, the junction contained 12 bases not matched to a gene. The CDR3 length is 15 residues. This CDR3 is CASSPGTGGLDEQYV. CDR3 nucleotide sequence: TGTGCCAGCAGCCCGGGGACGGGGGGACTCGACGAGCAGTACGTC.

The V and J genes are TRBV28 and TRBJ2-1, with D hard to call. CDR1 and CDR2 (germline): MDHEN, SYDVKM. V was cut by 7 bases and J by 7 bases, with 17 bases left in between. The CDR3 consists of 14 residues. The CDR3 region is CASTVGLDGNEQFF. CDR3 coding DNA: TGTGCCAGCACCGTCGGGTTAGATGGGAATGAGCAGTTCTTC.

The CDR3 DNA is TGTGCCAGCAGCCCCACGGACAGCCCTACGTCGCAGTACTTC. This translates into CASSPTDSPTSQYF. The rearrangement joins TRBV5-6 to TRBJ2-7; tentatively, D is TRBD1 (6 bases). Trimming left V 4 bases short and J 9 bases short, with 20 bases between. CDR3 length: 14 amino acids. CDR1 and CDR2 (germline): SGHDT, YYEEEE.

The chain joins TRBV5-8 to TRBJ1-6, with TRBD1 identical over 7 bases. The CDR3 length is 15 residues. The ends lost 4 bases at V and 6 bases at J; junction bases unmatched: 7. CDR1 and CDR2 (germline): SGHTS, YDEGEE. In nucleotides, the CDR3 is TGTGCCAGCAGCCCAGAACAGGGGTTTAATTCACCCCTCCACTTT. It codes for CASSPEQGFNSPLHF.

The chain links TRBV18 to TRBJ2-3; 9 positions match TRBD2. CDR3 length: 15 amino acids. Germline V CDR1 and CDR2: KGHSH, LQKENI. The trim removed 2 bases at V and 1 base at J, leaving 1 base unmatched. For the CDR3, the DNA is TGTGCCAGCTCACCAAGGACTAGCGGCACAGATACGCAGTATTTT. Translation: CASSPRTSGTDTQYF.

In this sample, this clone turned up a few times. This CDR3 is CASSPQGGGQPQHF. The CDR3 DNA sequence: TGTGCCAGCTCACCACAGGGAGGAGGACAGCCCCAGCATTTT. The rearrangement joins TRBV18 to TRBJ1-5; D is unclear. Germline assignment: CDR1 KGHSH and CDR2 LQKENI. This CDR3 has 14 amino acids. Trimming took off 1 base at V and 7 bases at J, with 11 bases between the two ends.

The V gene is TRBV27, the J gene TRBJ2-7; TRBD2 might be the D (5 bases). The CDR3 extends over 15 amino acids. The germline V and J ends were trimmed by 8 bases and 2 bases, with 19 bases remaining between them. The germline CDR1 and CDR2 sequences are MNHEY and SMNVEV (reference sequence). In DNA form, the CDR3 reads TGTGCCAGCCGCGGGCTGGACTCTTATCCCTACGAGCAGTACGTC. Its protein product is CASRGLDSYPYEQYV.

This sequence joins TRBV6-1 and TRBJ1-5, with D possibly being TRBD1 (5 bases). The ends were cut back, 2 bases at V and 7 bases at J, with 12 bases in the middle. This CDR3 spans 14 amino acids. Germline V gene data show CDR1 as MNHNS and CDR2 as SASEGT. CDR3 loop: CASSERGTGQPQHF. In DNA form, the CDR3 reads TGTGCCAGCAGTGAACGGGGGACGGGACAGCCCCAGCATTTT.

The chain links TRBV13 to TRBJ1-1, with TRBD1 identical over 10 bases. Germline V gives CDR1 PRHDT, CDR2 FYEKMQ (reference sequence). This CDR3 contains 16 residues. Trimming at V came to 3 bases and at J to 5 bases, leaving 9 bases not matched to a gene. In DNA form, the CDR3 reads TGTGCCAGCAGCTTTGACGGACAGGGGGGTTATACTGAAGCTTTCTTT. It translates to CASSFDGQGGYTEAFF.

The rearrangement uses TRBV29-1 and TRBJ1-5; D call uncertain. The CDR3 is 13 residues long. Trimming took 2 bases from V and 7 from J, leaving 12 bases between them. Germline V gives CDR1 SQVTM, CDR2 ANQGSEA. The CDR3: CSVEQAPGQPQHF. CDR3 DNA: TGCAGCGTTGAACAGGCTCCGGGGCAGCCCCAGCATTTT.

J is TRBJ1-1 and V is TRBV6-1; 7 bases align to TRBD1. Germline CDR1 and CDR2: MNHNS and SASEGT. The CDR3 is 16 amino acids. V trimming: 4 bases; J trimming: 4 bases; junction bases outside the gene matches: 12. The CDR3 region has the DNA TGTGCCAGCAGTGCGACACAGGGGCTGGTGGGCACTGAAGCTTTCTTT. This gives the protein CASSATQGLVGTEAFF.